This T cell receptor (beta chain) originates from a study of tumor and adjacent non-tumor tissue in lung cancer. RNA was extracted from bulk tissue without any cell sorting. This non-tumor lung sample came from over 3 cm beyond the tumor edge. To note about this clonotype: The junction and the germline gene differ at one end; a read error may be behind it.

A modified ARM-PCR protocol with three rounds of nested PCR amplified TCRbeta. Via MiXCR, TCRdb re-called the multiplex PCR reads, giving one row per CDR3 protein. The table has about 76,000 distinct CDR3 sequences, approximately 80% seen once; the top ten hold approximately 55%. This TCR was recovered from a man aged 55 to 70 with non-small cell lung cancer. Sequencing input: distant non-tumor lung tissue.

The CDR3 here is CVTSDVGRSTYGYTF. The CDR3 nucleotides read TGTGTCACCAGTGATGTCGGACGGTCCACCTATGGCTACACCTTC. V usage is TRBV24-1 and J usage is TRBJ1-2, with D unresolved. The germline gives CDR1 KGHDR, CDR2 SFDVKD. The CDR3 loop spans 15 amino acids.